This record looks at one T cell receptor (beta chain) sequence and its context. No antigen is known for it. At the DNA level, this CDR3 is encoded by other sequences in the same sample as well. Profiling relied on immunoSEQ multiplex PCR, and the TCRdb table lists in-frame clones only, not all of them. The data hold some 190,000 clones, with 87% observed a single time. The record originates from a study of Ad26.COV2.S vaccination and SARS-CoV-2 variants. V was shortened by 0 bases and J by 1 base, with 7 bases between the two germline ends. The CDR3 runs 14 residues. CDR1 is SGDLS, CDR2 YYNGEE, per germline. The study, taken as a whole, reports: Analyses of TCR breadth and depth may have underestimated total T cell responses.

V usage is TRBV9 and J usage is TRBJ1-1; TRBD1 is a possible D gene (5 bases). The sequenced sample was peripheral blood, obtained after recovery from COVID-19. This receptor was taken from a human donor who had recovered from COVID-19. CDR3 residues: CASSVDRGNTEAFF. In nucleotides, the CDR3 is TGTGCCAGCAGCGTAGATAGGGGGAACACTGAAGCTTTCTTT.